The rows below give T cell receptor beta chains drawn from one sample of a study of blood T cells in healthy people across ages. TCRdb called the 5' RACE reads again in MiXCR, with one record for every CDR3 protein. The profile shows about 1.5 million distinct CDR3 sequences, approximately 42% of them singletons. The sample consisted of blood. Receptors were obtained from a woman younger than 30 in good health. CDR3s include the opening cysteine and the closing phenylalanine or tryptophan. A D gene is named only where the DNA matches it firmly. Clone size is given for some rows only: seen once, a few or many times, or a class if the clone is expanded.

J gene,D gene,CDR3 length,V gene,clone size,CDR3 DNA,CDR3 protein
TRBJ2-5,NA,11,TRBV12-3/TRBV12-4,NA,TGTGCCAGCAGTTTCGGGCCTACCCAGTACTTC,CASSFGPTQYF
TRBJ2-7,TRBD1,12,TRBV29-1,NA,TGCAGCGGGATGACAGGGATCTACGAGCAGTACTTC,CSGMTGIYEQYF
TRBJ2-3,NA,13,TRBV30,NA,TGTGCCCGCGAGCCTGGGGGTACAGATACGCAGTATTTT,CAREPGGTDTQYF
TRBJ1-4,TRBD1,15,TRBV18,NA,TGTGCCAGCTCACCAACACAGGGGACTAATGAAAAACTGTTTTTT,CASSPTQGTNEKLFF
TRBJ2-7,TRBD2,15,TRBV12-3/TRBV12-4,NA,TGTGCCAGCAGGTTAGGGACTAGCGGGACCTACGAGCAGTACTTC,CASRLGTSGTYEQYF
TRBJ2-7,NA,15,TRBV7-2,NA,TGTGCCAGCAGCTTCTTGGACCAGGGGCGCTACGAGCAGTACTTC,CASSFLDQGRYEQYF
TRBJ2-3,TRBD1,18,TRBV18,NA,TGTGCCAGCTCCCCTGCCCTGACAGGGGCAACTAGCACAGATACGCAGTATTTT,CASSPALTGATSTDTQYF
TRBJ2-7,NA,15,TRBV7-2,NA,TGTGCCAGCAGCTTTCGTTTTGGTAATTTCTACGAGCAGTACTTC,CASSFRFGNFYEQYF
TRBJ2-5,NA,13,TRBV6-2/TRBV6-3,NA,TGTGCCAGCAGTCCGCGACTAGTGAAGACCCAGTACTTC,CASSPRLVKTQYF
TRBJ2-3,TRBD1,15,TRBV5-1,few,TGCGCCAGCAGCTCGGGGACAGGGGGGGCAGATACGCAGTATTTT,CASSSGTGGADTQYF
TRBJ1-5,NA,16,TRBV28,once,TGTGCCAGCAGTCCCCCGGCCTCATATAGCAATCAGCCCCAGCATTTT,CASSPPASYSNQPQHF
TRBJ2-7,NA,14,TRBV20-1,once,TGCAGTGCTAGAGGTAGCGGAGACTACAATGAGCAGTACTTC,CSARGSGDYNEQYF
TRBJ2-3,TRBD2,17,TRBV4-3,few,TGCGCCAGCAGCCAAGACAGGACTAGTGGCCTCGTCGATACGCAGTATTTT,CASSQDRTSGLVDTQYF
TRBJ1-1,NA,12,TRBV30,NA,TGTGCCCAGCTACGTGGGAAGGGAAGGGCTTTCTTT,CAQLRGKGRAFF
TRBJ2-1,TRBD1,16,TRBV20-1,few,TGCAGTGCTGACCAGGGGGTAGAGTATACCTACAATGAGCAGTTCTTC,CSADQGVEYTYNEQFF
TRBJ2-1,NA,15,TRBV12-3/TRBV12-4,NA,TGTGCCAGCACTCGACCGAGCGGCCCCTACAATGAGCAGTTCTTC,CASTRPSGPYNEQFF
TRBJ2-7,NA,15,TRBV28,NA,TGTGCCAGCAGTTTATATGGCCAGGGTAGGAACGAGCAGTACTTC,CASSLYGQGRNEQYF
TRBJ2-5,NA,14,TRBV27,NA,TGTGCCAGCAGTCAGATCTACGGGGTCAGAGAGCAGTACTTC,CASSQIYGVREQYF
TRBJ2-1,NA,14,TRBV19,NA,TGTGCCAGTAGTAGAGATCGGGATTACAATGAGCAGTTCTTC,CASSRDRDYNEQFF
TRBJ2-2,NA,17,TRBV21-1,few,TGTGCCAGCAGCAAACCCGGACCGTTGGATAGCACCGGGGAGCTGTTTTTT,CASSKPGPLDSTGELFF
TRBJ2-5,NA,14,TRBV6-2/TRBV6-3,few,TGTGCCAGCAGTCCGGCGGGGTTCCAAGAGACCCAGTACTTC,CASSPAGFQETQYF
TRBJ1-2,TRBD1,13,TRBV29-1,few,TGCAGCGTTGAAGGGGTGACAGGGAAAGGCTACACCTTC,CSVEGVTGKGYTF
TRBJ2-7,TRBD2,16,TRBV4-1,few,TGCGCCAGCAGCCAAGGACTAGCGGGAGTAGGCTACGAGCAGTACTTC,CASSQGLAGVGYEQYF
TRBJ2-7,TRBD1,15,TRBV7-2,NA,TGTGCCAGCAGCTTTGATAGGACAGGGCGGTCCGAGCAGTACTTC,CASSFDRTGRSEQYF
TRBJ2-1,TRBD2,16,TRBV7-9,few,TGTGCCAGCAGCGTTTCACTAGCGGGAAGTTACAATGAGCAGTTCTTC,CASSVSLAGSYNEQFF
TRBJ2-7,TRBD1,13,TRBV12-3/TRBV12-4,few,TGTGCCAGCTCCTCCGGGACAGGGGGCGGGCAGTACTTC,CASSSGTGGGQYF
TRBJ2-1,NA,13,TRBV20-1,many,TGCAGTGCGCGGGGTCGGGCCTACAATGAGCAGTTCTTC,CSARGRAYNEQFF
TRBJ2-7,NA,16,TRBV27,NA,TGTGCCAGCAGCCAATGGGGCGGGGGCCAGTCCTACGAGCAGTACTTC,CASSQWGGGQSYEQYF
TRBJ2-1,NA,14,TRBV10-3,few,TGTGCCATCAGTGAGCGCGAGGCCTACAATGAGCAGTTCTTC,CAISEREAYNEQFF
TRBJ2-1,TRBD2,18,TRBV3-1,NA,TGTGCCAGCAGCCCTATCAATCCTAGCGGGAGACCCGTTAGAGAGCAGTTCTTC,CASSPINPSGRPVREQFF
TRBJ2-3,NA,15,TRBV2,many,TGTGCCAGCAGTGAGTTTCGGGTGGGCACAGATACGCAGTATTTT,CASSEFRVGTDTQYF
TRBJ2-1,TRBD1,15,TRBV6-2/TRBV6-3,NA,TGTGCCAGCAGCCGACCGGGACAGGGGCGGAATGAGCAGTTCTTC,CASSRPGQGRNEQFF
TRBJ2-3,NA,15,TRBV30,NA,TGTGCCTGGAGCGCCGGGACGGCGAGCACAGATACGCAGTATTTT,CAWSAGTASTDTQYF
TRBJ2-7,NA,11,TRBV29-1,few,TGCAGCGGTGCACAGGCCTACGAGCAGTACTTC,CSGAQAYEQYF
TRBJ2-3,NA,13,TRBV7-3,NA,TGTGCCAGCAGCTCACCGGGGCGGGATTCGCAGTATTTT,CASSSPGRDSQYF
TRBJ2-1,TRBD2,14,TRBV6-4,many,TGTGCCAGCAGTGAAGATAGCGGGGGCTCTGAGCAGTTCTTC,CASSEDSGGSEQFF
TRBJ1-6,TRBD1,15,TRBV18,NA,TGTGCCAACTCACTCCGACAGGGAACGGATTCACCCCTCCACTTT,CANSLRQGTDSPLHF
TRBJ2-7,TRBD2,17,TRBV28,few,TGTGCCAGCAGTTTCCCATGGACTAGCGGGATTACCTACGAGCAGTACTTC,CASSFPWTSGITYEQYF